A selection of T cell receptor beta chains follows, all from one sample in a study of multiple sclerosis patients with progressive multifocal leukoencephalopathy. Assay: immunoSEQ multiplex PCR; the TCRdb copy retains only in-frame clones and omits some. The table lists about 30,000 clones, just under 90% of them singletons. Sequences were derived from PBMCs, sampled from a patient treated with natalizumab. The receptors come from a human donor with multiple sclerosis. CDR3s include the opening cysteine and the closing phenylalanine or tryptophan. The D gene is left open where the match is weak. Only part of the rows carry a size: once, few, many, or a class if the clone is expanded.

D	V	size	J	DNA	CDR3
TRBD1	TRBV12-5	-	TRBJ2-1	TGTGCTAGTGGTTGGGTGACAGGGTCGTCCTACAATGAGCAGTTCTTC	CASGWVTGSSYNEQFF
TRBD2	TRBV6-1	-	TRBJ2-7	TGTGCCAGCAGTGCCTGGGCGACTAGCGGGAAGGACGAGCAGTACTTC	CASSAWATSGKDEQYF
TRBD1	TRBV7-2	-	TRBJ1-4	TGTGCCAGCAGCTTACCAAGGACAGGGGATGAAAAACTGTTTTTT	CASSLPRTGDEKLFF
-	TRBV30	-	TRBJ2-2	TGTGCCTGGAGTCCATTACACACCGGGGAGCTGTTTTTT	CAWSPLHTGELFF
TRBD2	TRBV7-2	-	TRBJ2-1	TGTGCCAGCAGCTCCCCTAGCGGACCTTACAATGAGCAGTTCTTC	CASSSPSGPYNEQFF
TRBD1	TRBV4-2	-	TRBJ1-3	TGTGCCAGCAGCCCTGGGACAGGTGGTGGGGACACCATATATTTT	CASSPGTGGGDTIYF
-	TRBV5-5	-	TRBJ1-5	TGTGCCAGCAGCCTACCCGATCCGACATTGCCCCAGCATTTT	CASSLPDPTLPQHF
-	TRBV28	once	TRBJ2-3	TGTGCCAGCAGTTCGGGCGAGGCAGATACGCAGTATTTT	CASSSGEADTQYF
-	TRBV4-3	few	TRBJ1-1	TGCGCCAGCAGCCAAGATCCCCCCGGGGGGATCGGGAACACTGAAGCTTTCTTT	CASSQDPPGGIGNTEAFF
-	TRBV5-4	once	TRBJ2-6	TGTGCCAGCAGCTTGGGCGGGTCGCAGAGCTCTGGGGCCAACGTCCTGACTTTC	CASSLGGSQSSGANVLTF
-	TRBV28	-	TRBJ1-1	TGTGCCAGCAGTGCGCAGGGGAGAGCTGAAGCTTTCTTT	CASSAQGRAEAFF
TRBD2	TRBV29-1	-	TRBJ2-7	TGCAGCGTCGTGCCGGGACTAGTCTCGGGCGAGCAGTACTTC	CSVVPGLVSGEQYF
TRBD1	TRBV7-2	-	TRBJ1-5	TGTGCCAGCAGCTTAGCACAGGGGGAGCAGCCCCAGCATTTT	CASSLAQGEQPQHF
TRBD1	TRBV5-1	-	TRBJ1-2	TGCGCCAGCAGCTACCTACAGGGGACGGAAGGCTACACCTTC	CASSYLQGTEGYTF
-	TRBV7-2	-	TRBJ2-7	TGTGCCAGCAGCTTTTCAGGGGGGTCCTACGAGCAGTACTTC	CASSFSGGSYEQYF
TRBD2	TRBV29-1	once	TRBJ2-7	TGCAGCGTTGCTGAGAGGGGGACTAGCGCGCGCGAGCAGTACTTC	CSVAERGTSAREQYF
-	TRBV7-2	-	TRBJ2-1	TGTGCCAGCAGCTCACAACAGGCGACCAATGAGCAGTTCTTC	CASSSQQATNEQFF
-	TRBV9	-	TRBJ1-4	TGTGCCAGCAGCTCCCACCCCGGACAGACTAATGAAAAACTGTTTTTT	CASSSHPGQTNEKLFF
-	TRBV5-6	-	TRBJ1-2	TGTGCCAGCAGCTTGGGGACGGATTTTTATGGCTACACCTTC	CASSLGTDFYGYTF
-	TRBV4-3	-	TRBJ2-3	TGCGCCAGCAGCCAGATGGACCCCGCAGGAGATACGCAGTATTTT	CASSQMDPAGDTQYF
-	TRBV6-6	-	TRBJ2-5	TGTGCCAGCAGGGGGGACGGGAGACCCCCCGAGACCCAGTACTTC	CASRGDGRPPETQYF
TRBD1	TRBV18	-	TRBJ1-5	TGTGCCAGCTCACCATTCGGCAGGGGGGACCAGCCCCAGCATTTT	CASSPFGRGDQPQHF
-	TRBV7-3	once	TRBJ2-2	TGTGCCAGCAGCTTAATAAACGGGAAGGGGGAGCTGTTTTTT	CASSLINGKGELFF
TRBD2	TRBV4-1	-	TRBJ2-7	TGCGCCAGCAGCCAAGAGGCCCTGAGCGGGAGGGCCCTCGGCGAGCAGTACTTC	CASSQEALSGRALGEQYF
-	TRBV2	-	TRBJ2-2	TGTGCCAGCAGTGGGGGTTTCGGCGGGGAGCTGTTTTTT	CASSGGFGGELFF
-	TRBV1	once	TRBJ2-1	TGCACCAGCAGCCAAGGAAAACACCAATCCTACAATGAGCAGTTCTTC	CTSSQGKHQSYNEQFF
-	TRBV13	-	TRBJ1-4	TGTGCCAGCAGCCTCTCCGGTGGTCCTAATGAAAAACTGTTTTTT	CASSLSGGPNEKLFF
TRBD1	TRBV12-5	-	TRBJ1-5	TGTGCTTCCCGGGACAGTGGCAGCAATCAGCCCCAGCATTTT	CASRDSGSNQPQHF
-	TRBV30	-	TRBJ2-7	TGTGCCTGGGAGCGGGGGACAGGTAGCGGGAGACTAAGCTCCTACGAGCAGTACTTC	CAWERGTGSGRLSSYEQYF
-	TRBV6-1	-	TRBJ1-2	TGTGCCAGCAGTGGAGGGACGGCGATCAAGGGCTACACCTTC	CASSGGTAIKGYTF
TRBD1	TRBV5-4	-	TRBJ1-1	TGTGCCAGCAGCTTGGATAAGGGGGCCACTGAAGCTTTCTTT	CASSLDKGATEAFF
-	TRBV30	-	TRBJ1-1	TGTGCCTGGAGTGGGGGCAGGGAGGCTGAAGCTTTCTTT	CAWSGGREAEAFF
-	TRBV5-6	-	TRBJ2-1	TGTGCCAGCAGCTTTACAGGGTTCAATGAGCAGTTCTTC	CASSFTGFNEQFF
-	TRBV19	-	TRBJ1-5	TGTGCCAGTAGAATTTATAGCAATCAGCCCCAGCATTTT	CASRIYSNQPQHF
-	TRBV6-1	-	TRBJ2-7	TGTGCCAGCAGTGAGGGGACATTGGCGCAGTACTTC	CASSEGTLAQYF
-	TRBV7-2	once	TRBJ2-1	TGTGCCAGCAGCCCCGAAGCAGTCGGTGAGCAGTTCTTC	CASSPEAVGEQFF
-	TRBV7-2	-	TRBJ1-1	TGTGCCAGCAGCTTAGCGATAGGGTTGAACACTGAAGCTTTCTTT	CASSLAIGLNTEAFF
-	TRBV4-2	-	TRBJ1-1	TGTGCCAGCAGCCAAGTCCCAGCTATGAACACTGAAGCTTTCTTT	CASSQVPAMNTEAFF
-	TRBV11-3	-	TRBJ2-3	TGTGCCAGCAGCCTCGGTGGGAGTACAGATACGCAGTATTTT	CASSLGGSTDTQYF
-	TRBV30	-	TRBJ2-7	TGTGCCTGGAGTTATAGGGACGAGCAGTACTTC	CAWSYRDEQYF
-	TRBV6-5	-	TRBJ1-4	TGTGCCAGCAGTTACTCCCTTTATGAAAAACTGTTTTTT	CASSYSLYEKLFF
-	TRBV5-4	once	TRBJ1-2	TGTGCCAGCAGCCTCGGGAGGACGGGGGGTTATGGCTACACCTTC	CASSLGRTGGYGYTF
-	TRBV6-5	-	TRBJ1-1	TGTGCCAGCAGCCCCCCGGCAGCTCGGAACACTGAAGCTTTCTTT	CASSPPAARNTEAFF
-	TRBV5-1	-	TRBJ2-5	TGCGCCAGCACCGTGGGGGCCCAAGAGACCCAGTACTTC	CASTVGAQETQYF
TRBD1	TRBV11-2	-	TRBJ2-7	TGTGCCAGCAGCCTCCGGGACAGGGACGAGCAGTACTTC	CASSLRDRDEQYF
TRBD2	TRBV5-1	-	TRBJ2-7	TGCGCCAGCAGCCTCCTATCGGCGGGAGGATCCTACGAGCAGTACTTC	CASSLLSAGGSYEQYF
-	TRBV7-9	-	TRBJ1-6	TGTGCCAGCAGCAGGATTCAATCTTCACCCCTCCACTTT	CASSRIQSSPLHF
-	TRBV7-2	-	TRBJ1-5	TGTGCCAGCAGCTTAGACGGACCGATCAATCAGCCCCAGCATTTT	CASSLDGPINQPQHF